These 9 T cell receptor beta chains share one sample of origin, sequenced in a study of patients and donors after allogeneic stem cell transplantation (dated by TCRdb to 2018 to 2020). Libraries were made using RT-PCR. The sequencer listed for this sample is NextSeq 550. The public reads were run again by TCRdb, first through fastp at Q25 and then through MiXCR, and only productive beta chains were kept. Rows with a matching CDR3 protein are joined into one entry that keeps the most common DNA and genes. The sample table holds more than 850,000 distinct CDR3 sequences, of which about 20% were seen once. The ten largest clones add up to 5% to 7.5% of the sample. The sequenced sample was blood, either unsorted or a sorted T cell fraction (not recorded which). The receptors originated from a human donor who was either an allogeneic HSCT recipient or a stem cell or donor lymphocyte infusion donor (not recorded which). It is not recorded whose cells these are; they may come from a transplant donor.

This clonotype was counted a few times. The V gene is TRBV5-1, the J gene TRBJ1-2, with D perhaps TRBD1 (6 bases). The germline V gene has CDR1 SGHRS and CDR2 YFSETQ. This CDR3 region has 15 residues. Trimming took 4 bases from V and 0 from J, leaving 13 bases between them. CDR3 amino acids: CASSPGQLANYGYTF. The CDR3 DNA reads TGCGCCAGCAGCCCTGGACAGCTAGCTAACTATGGCTACACCTTC.

The rearrangement uses TRBV27 and TRBJ1-1, with 10 bases matching TRBD1. Germline V lookup: CDR1 MNHEY, CDR2 SMNVEV (reference sequence). The junction had 10 bases not matched to a gene; V was cut back by 6 bases and J by 3 bases. The CDR3 length is 16 residues. CDR3 sequence reads: CASRVDRGRPDTEAFF. In DNA, the CDR3 is TGTGCCAGCAGGGTAGACAGGGGGCGCCCGGACACTGAAGCTTTCTTT.

The gene calls are TRBV6-2 or TRBV6-3 and TRBJ1-1; tentatively, D is TRBD1 (5 bases). There are 18 residues in the CDR3. Germline lookup yields CDR1 MNHEY and CDR2 SVGEGT. The germline V and J ends were trimmed by 2 bases and 7 bases, with 26 bases remaining between them. CDR3 protein: CASSYARMVRGEHGEAFF. As DNA, the CDR3 is TGTGCCAGCAGTTACGCCCGGATGGTAAGGGGTGAACATGGTGAAGCTTTCTTT.

The chain employs TRBV3-1 and TRBJ2-5; 7 bases match TRBD1. With V trimmed by 4 bases and J by 2 bases, 7 bases remained unmatched. The CDR3 is 15 residues long. Germline loops: CDR1 LGHDT, CDR2 YNNKEL (reference sequence). In DNA form, the CDR3 reads TGTGCCAGCAGCCGAGGGACAGCGCCTCAAGAGACCCAGTACTTC. The encoded protein is CASSRGTAPQETQYF.

This clonotype was found a few times. This chain connects TRBV27 to TRBJ2-5; 7 bases fit TRBD1. The CDR3 spans 15 residues. Per the germline V gene, CDR1 is MNHEY and CDR2 is SMNVEV (reference sequence). J was trimmed by 6 bases and V by 8 bases; bases with no gene match: 15. This chain's CDR3 is CASRNPRDSLKTQYF. The CDR3 nucleotides read TGTGCCAGCCGAAATCCCCGGGACAGTTTAAAGACCCAGTACTTC.

The V gene is TRBV7-9, the J gene TRBJ2-1; 8 nucleotides agree with TRBD2. This CDR3 contains 15 residues. V gave up 5 bases and J gave up 6 bases; unmatched junction bases: 9. The germline V gene has CDR1 SEHNR and CDR2 FQNEAQ (reference sequence). CDR3 bases: TGTGCCAGCAGCGAAAGGACTAGCTTGGGCAATGAGCAGTTCTTC. Translated, it gives CASSERTSLGNEQFF.

The V and J genes are TRBV18 and TRBJ1-6; no clear D gene. Trimming cost V 6 bases and J 8 bases, with 17 bases left between them. Germline CDR1 and CDR2: KGHSH and LQKENI. The CDR3 is made up of 15 amino acids. In nucleotides, the CDR3 is TGTGCCAGCTCTCCCACGGGAGATGACGATTCACCCCTCCACTTT. Amino acid sequence: CASSPTGDDDSPLHF.

V usage is TRBV27 and J usage is TRBJ2-1, with no clear D. V lost 0 bases to trimming and J lost 6 bases, with 6 bases between them. This CDR3 has 13 residues. The V gene's germline CDR1 is MNHEY and CDR2 SMNVEV (reference sequence). The chain's CDR3 is CASSLSRRNEQFF. The CDR3 DNA reads TGTGCCAGCAGTTTATCGAGGCGCAATGAGCAGTTCTTC.

This clonotype turned up a few times. This chain links TRBV7-2 with TRBJ2-5; no firm D call. Between the trimmed V and J ends, which lost 5 bases and 0 bases, there was a span of 10 bases. Germline V gene sequence: CDR1 SGHTA, CDR2 FQGNSA. This CDR3 has 14 residues. CDR3: CASSHLGNQETQYF. The CDR3 coding sequence is TGTGCCAGCAGCCACTTAGGAAACCAAGAGACCCAGTACTTC.